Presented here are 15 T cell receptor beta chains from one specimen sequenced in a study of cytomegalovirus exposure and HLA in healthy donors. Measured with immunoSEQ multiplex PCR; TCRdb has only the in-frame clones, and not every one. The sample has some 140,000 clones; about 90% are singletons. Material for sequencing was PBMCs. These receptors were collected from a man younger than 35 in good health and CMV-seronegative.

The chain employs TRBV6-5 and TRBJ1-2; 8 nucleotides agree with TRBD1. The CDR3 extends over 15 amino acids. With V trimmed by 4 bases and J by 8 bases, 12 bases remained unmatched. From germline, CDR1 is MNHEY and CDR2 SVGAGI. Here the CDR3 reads CASSWTGLGSGGYTF. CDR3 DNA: TGTGCCAGCAGTTGGACAGGGTTAGGTTCAGGAGGCTACACCTTC.

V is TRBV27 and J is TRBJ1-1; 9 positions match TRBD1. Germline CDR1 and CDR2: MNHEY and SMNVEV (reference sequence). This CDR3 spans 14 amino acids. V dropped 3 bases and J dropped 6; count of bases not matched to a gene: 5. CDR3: CASSLGDRGAEAFF. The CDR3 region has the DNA TGTGCCAGCAGTTTGGGTGACAGGGGGGCTGAAGCTTTCTTT.

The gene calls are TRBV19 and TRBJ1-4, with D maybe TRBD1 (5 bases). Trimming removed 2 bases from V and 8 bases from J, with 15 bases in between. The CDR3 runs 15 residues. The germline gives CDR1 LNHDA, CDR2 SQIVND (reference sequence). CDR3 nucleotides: TGTGCCAGTAGTATAACAGGAGCCGCCCTCGAAAAACTGTTTTTT. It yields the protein CASSITGAALEKLFF.

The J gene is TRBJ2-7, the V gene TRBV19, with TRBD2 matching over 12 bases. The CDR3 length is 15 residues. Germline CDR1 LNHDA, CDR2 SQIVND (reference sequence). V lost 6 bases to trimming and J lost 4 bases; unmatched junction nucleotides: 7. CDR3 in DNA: TGTGCCAGTAGGTGGACTAGCGGGATTGTTTACGAGCAGTACTTC. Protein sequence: CASRWTSGIVYEQYF. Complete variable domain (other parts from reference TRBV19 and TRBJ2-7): DGGITQSPKYLFRKEGQNVTLSCEQNLNHDAMYWYRQDPGQGLRLIYYSQIVNDFQKGDIAEGYSVSREKKESFPLTVTSAQKNPTAFYLCASRWTSGIVYEQYFGPGTRLTVT.

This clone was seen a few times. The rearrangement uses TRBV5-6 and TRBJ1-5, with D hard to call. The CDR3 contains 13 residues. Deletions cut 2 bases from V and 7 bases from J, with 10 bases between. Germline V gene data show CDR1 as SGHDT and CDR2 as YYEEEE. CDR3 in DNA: TGTGCCAGCAGCTTCGGTAAGAAGCAGCCCCAGCATTTT. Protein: CASSFGKKQPQHF. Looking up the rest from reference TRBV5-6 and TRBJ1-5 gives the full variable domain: DAGVTQSPTHLIKTRGQQVTLRCSPKSGHDTVSWYQQALGQGPQFIFQYYEEEERQRGNFPDRFSGHQFPNYSSELNVNALLLGDSALYLCASSFGKKQPQHFGDGTRLSIL.

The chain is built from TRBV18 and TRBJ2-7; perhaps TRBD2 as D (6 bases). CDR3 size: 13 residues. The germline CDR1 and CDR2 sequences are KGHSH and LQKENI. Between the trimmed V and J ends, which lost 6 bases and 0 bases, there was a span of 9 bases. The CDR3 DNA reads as TGTGCCAGCTCTTCGGGAGTCTCCTACGAGCAGTACTTC. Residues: CASSSGVSYEQYF.

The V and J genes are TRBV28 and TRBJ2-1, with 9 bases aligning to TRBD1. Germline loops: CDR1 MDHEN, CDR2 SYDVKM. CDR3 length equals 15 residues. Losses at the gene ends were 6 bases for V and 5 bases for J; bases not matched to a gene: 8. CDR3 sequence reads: CASSPGQGINNEQFF. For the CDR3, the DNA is TGTGCCAGCAGCCCAGGACAGGGGATCAACAATGAGCAGTTCTTC.

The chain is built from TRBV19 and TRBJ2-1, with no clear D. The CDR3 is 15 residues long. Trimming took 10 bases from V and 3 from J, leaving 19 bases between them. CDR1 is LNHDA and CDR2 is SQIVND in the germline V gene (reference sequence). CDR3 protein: CATSLILARYNEQFF. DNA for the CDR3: TGTGCCACCAGTCTTATTTTAGCCCGCTACAATGAGCAGTTCTTC.

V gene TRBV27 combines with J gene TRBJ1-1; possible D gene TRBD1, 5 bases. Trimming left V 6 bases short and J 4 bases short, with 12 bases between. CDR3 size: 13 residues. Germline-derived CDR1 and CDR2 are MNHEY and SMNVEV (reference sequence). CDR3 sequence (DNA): TGTGCCAGCAGCCCGGGGGGGATCACTGAAGCTTTCTTT. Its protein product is CASSPGGITEAFF.

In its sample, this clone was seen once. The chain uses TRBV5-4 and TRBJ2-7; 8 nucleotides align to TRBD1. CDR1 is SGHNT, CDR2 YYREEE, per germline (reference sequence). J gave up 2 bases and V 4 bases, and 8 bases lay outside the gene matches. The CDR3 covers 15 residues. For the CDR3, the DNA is TGTGCCAGCAGCGCTCCCGGGACAGGAGCCTACGAGCAGTACTTC. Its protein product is CASSAPGTGAYEQYF.

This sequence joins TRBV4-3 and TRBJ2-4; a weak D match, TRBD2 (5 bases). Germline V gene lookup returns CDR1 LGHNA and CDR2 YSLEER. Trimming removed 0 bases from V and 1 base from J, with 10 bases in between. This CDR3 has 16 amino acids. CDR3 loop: CASSQDGRGAKNIQYF. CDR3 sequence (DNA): TGCGCCAGCAGCCAAGATGGTAGAGGGGCCAAAAACATTCAGTACTTC.

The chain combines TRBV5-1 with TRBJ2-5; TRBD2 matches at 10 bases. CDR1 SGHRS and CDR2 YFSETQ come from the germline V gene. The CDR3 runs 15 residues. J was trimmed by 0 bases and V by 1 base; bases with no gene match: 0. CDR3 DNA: TGCGCCAGCAGCTTGCTAGCGGGGGACCAAGAGACCCAGTACTTC. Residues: CASSLLAGDQETQYF. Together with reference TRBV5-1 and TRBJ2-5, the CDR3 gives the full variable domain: KAGVTQTPRYLIKTRGQQVTLSCSPISGHRSVSWYQQTPGQGLQFLFEYFSETQRNKGNFPGRFSGRQFSNSRSEMNVSTLELGDSALYLCASSLLAGDQETQYFGPGTRLLVL.

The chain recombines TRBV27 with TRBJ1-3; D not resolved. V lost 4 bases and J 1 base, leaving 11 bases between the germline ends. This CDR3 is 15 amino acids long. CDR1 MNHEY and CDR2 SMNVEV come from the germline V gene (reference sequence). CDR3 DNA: TGTGCCAGCAGTTCAGGACCGGGGTCTGGAAACACCATATATTTT. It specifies CASSSGPGSGNTIYF.

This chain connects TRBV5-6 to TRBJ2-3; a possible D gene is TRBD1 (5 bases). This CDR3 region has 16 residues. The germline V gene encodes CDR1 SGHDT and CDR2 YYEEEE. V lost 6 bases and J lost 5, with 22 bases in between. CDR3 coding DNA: TGTGCCAGCACCCCCCAGCACAGTTGGGGCAGAGATACGCAGTATTTT. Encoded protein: CASTPQHSWGRDTQYF. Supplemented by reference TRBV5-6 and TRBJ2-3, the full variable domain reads DAGVTQSPTHLIKTRGQQVTLRCSPKSGHDTVSWYQQALGQGPQFIFQYYEEEERQRGNFPDRFSGHQFPNYSSELNVNALLLGDSALYLCASTPQHSWGRDTQYFGPGTRLTVL.

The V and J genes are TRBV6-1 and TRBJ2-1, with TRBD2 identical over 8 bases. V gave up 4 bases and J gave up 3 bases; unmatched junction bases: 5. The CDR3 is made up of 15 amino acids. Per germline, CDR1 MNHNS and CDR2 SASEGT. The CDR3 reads CASSVLGGDYNEQFF. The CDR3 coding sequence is TGTGCCAGCAGTGTCCTCGGGGGGGACTACAATGAGCAGTTCTTC.